What follows are 5 T cell receptor beta chains derived from one specimen sequenced in a study of cytomegalovirus exposure and HLA in healthy donors. Profiled with immunoSEQ multiplex PCR; TCRdb holds only in-frame clones, not every one. Found here are some 140,000 clones, roughly 81% of them singletons; the top ten hold 1.4% to 1.5%. Sequencing was carried out using PBMCs. Source of these receptors: a woman aged 30 to 39 in good health and CMV-seronegative.

The gene calls are TRBV5-1 and TRBJ2-7; TRBD2 matches 8 bases. The V segment lost 1 base and the J segment 1 base; nucleotides outside the gene matches: 1. This CDR3 comprises 14 residues. Germline V gene sequence: CDR1 SGHRS, CDR2 YFSETQ. The CDR3 sequence: CASSLLAGSYEQYF. The CDR3 region has the DNA TGCGCCAGCAGCTTGTTAGCGGGGTCCTACGAGCAGTACTTC.

The genes are TRBV9 and TRBJ1-4; TRBD1 aligns across 7 bases. CDR1 and CDR2 (germline): SGDLS, YYNGEE. There are 18 residues in the CDR3. The V gene end was trimmed by 7 bases and the J gene end by 2 bases; junction bases not matched to a gene: 17. In nucleotides, the CDR3 is TGTGCCAGCGCCCCCCAGGGGGAATTAGAGTCGACTAATGAAAAACTGTTTTTT. It specifies CASAPQGELESTNEKLFF. Based on the CDR3 plus reference TRBV9 and TRBJ1-4, the full variable domain is DSGVTQTPKHLITATGQRVTLRCSPRSGDLSVYWYQQSLDQGLQFLIQYYNGEERAKGNILERFSAQQFPDLHSELNLSSLELGDSALYFCASAPQGELESTNEKLFFGSGTQLSVL.

This chain joins TRBV27 and TRBJ1-6, with D unresolved. The length of the CDR3 is 18 residues. Germline V gives CDR1 MNHEY, CDR2 SMNVEV (reference sequence). With 0 bases removed from V and 7 bases from J, the gap between germline ends came to 19 bases. The CDR3 DNA reads TGTGCCAGCAGTTTATCGATAGCCAAGGCGGGATACAATTCACCCCTCCACTTT. Translated, it gives CASSLSIAKAGYNSPLHF.

V and J are TRBV9 and TRBJ2-1, with TRBD2 identical over 10 bases. This CDR3 spans 18 amino acids. The V segment lost 4 bases and the J segment 6 bases; nucleotides outside the gene matches: 16. CDR1 and CDR2 (germline): SGDLS, YYNGEE. The CDR3 here is CASSRQTLAGATSNEQFF. The DNA for the CDR3 is TGTGCCAGCAGCCGTCAAACCCTAGCGGGGGCTACTTCCAATGAGCAGTTCTTC.

The rearrangement links TRBV2 to TRBJ2-1; 9 bases are a match to TRBD1. The V segment lost 5 bases and the J segment 9 bases; nucleotides outside the gene matches: 8. Germline V gene sequence: CDR1 SNHLY, CDR2 FYNNEI. The CDR3 consists of 14 residues. The CDR3 spells CASSLQGAGSEQFF. The CDR3 bases are TGTGCCAGCAGTCTACAGGGGGCTGGTTCTGAGCAGTTCTTC.